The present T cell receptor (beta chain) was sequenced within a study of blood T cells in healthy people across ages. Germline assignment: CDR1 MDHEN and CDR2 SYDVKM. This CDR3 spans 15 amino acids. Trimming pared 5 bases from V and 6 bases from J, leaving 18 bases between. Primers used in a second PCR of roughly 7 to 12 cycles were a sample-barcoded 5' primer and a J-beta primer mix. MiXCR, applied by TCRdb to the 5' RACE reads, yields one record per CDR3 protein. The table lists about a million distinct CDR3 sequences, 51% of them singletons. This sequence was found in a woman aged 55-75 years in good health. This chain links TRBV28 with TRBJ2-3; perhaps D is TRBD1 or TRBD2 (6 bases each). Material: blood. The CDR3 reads CASSKGGRRGDTQYF. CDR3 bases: TGTGCCAGCAGTAAAGGGGGGAGGAGGGGGGATACGCAGTATTTT.